This T cell receptor beta chain was found in a study of T cells expressing NK-cell markers. Libraries used 5'RACE template switching adding universal primer site and UMIs. Reanalyzing the 5' RACE reads, TCRdb keeps one entry per CDR3 protein, without DNA. The table for this sample gives 500,000 to 700,000 distinct CDR3 sequences. There are 14 residues in the CDR3. Per the germline V gene, CDR1 is MNHEY and CDR2 is SMNVEV (reference sequence). The sequence was obtained from a man aged 18-30 years in good health. Sequences were obtained from blood T cells: a sorted CD56 or NKG2C T cell subset, CD4+ or CD8+ T cells, or bulk PBMC T cells (not recorded which). This chain links TRBV27 with TRBJ1-2; TCRdb lists TRBD1, though no DNA is available to test this call. The CDR3 sequence: CASSMEGTAYGYTF.